A single sample is the source of the 22 T cell receptor beta chains below, sequenced in a study of blood T cell repertoires in COVID-19. Clones were read by immunoSEQ multiplex PCR, and TCRdb kept only the in-frame ones, dropping some. The table includes over 75,000 clones, more than 65% detected once. Sequencing input: peripheral blood. These receptors were collected from a woman between 50 and 59 years old with acute or convalescent COVID-19.

The rearrangement links TRBV29-1 to TRBJ2-2; TRBD1 matches 8 bases. The CDR3 extends over 14 amino acids. V shed 4 bases and J 4 bases; nucleotides not matched to a gene: 5. Germline V CDR1 and CDR2: SQVTM, ANQGSEA. The CDR3 loop reads CSVADRVFTGELFF. CDR3 in DNA: TGCAGCGTTGCGGACAGGGTTTTCACCGGGGAGCTGTTTTTT.

The chain's CDR3 is CASSLGGQGEKFF. CDR3 nucleotides: TGTGCCAGCAGTCTTGGGGGACAGGGTGAAAAGTTCTTC. This chain joins TRBV3-1 (or the pseudogene TRBV3-2) and TRBJ2-1; the match to TRBD1 covers 9 bases. V was pared by 6 bases and J by 14 bases, with 11 bases of the junction left unmatched. The germline CDR1 and CDR2 sequences are LGHDT and YNNKEL (reference sequence). This CDR3 comprises 13 residues.

The gene calls are TRBV5-6 and TRBJ2-3; 13 nucleotides agree with TRBD2. The CDR3 loop spans 15 amino acids. V was clipped by 3 bases and J by 11 bases; unmatched bases: 9. The germline V gene has CDR1 SGHDT and CDR2 YYEEEE. In DNA form, the CDR3 reads TGTGCCAGCAGCTGGACTAGCGGGAGTGAGTGGAGGCAGTATTTT. Its translation is CASSWTSGSEWRQYF.

This clone occurred a few times. This chain connects TRBV6-5 to TRBJ2-7, with 9 nucleotides matching TRBD1. The CDR3 length is 15 residues. V lost 6 bases, J lost 4 bases, and 10 bases stayed unmatched. Germline V gives CDR1 MNHEY, CDR2 SVGAGI. CDR3 residues: CASRGPGTGSYEQYF. CDR3 DNA: TGTGCCAGCAGAGGGCCCGGGACAGGGTCGTACGAGCAGTACTTC.

The rearrangement joins TRBV7-9 to TRBJ2-3, with 7 bases that match TRBD2. The CDR3 extends over 15 amino acids. With 5 bases clipped from V and 2 bases from J, the junction kept 7 bases outside the gene matches. Germline-derived CDR1 and CDR2 are SEHNR and FQNEAQ (reference sequence). This chain's CDR3 is CASSQSGDYTDTQYF. Here the CDR3 DNA reads TGTGCCAGCAGCCAGAGCGGGGACTACACAGATACGCAGTATTTT. The entire variable domain, with the rest obtained from reference TRBV7-9 and TRBJ2-3, is as follows: DTGVSQNPRHKITKRGQNVTFRCDPISEHNRLYWYRQTLGQGPEFLTYFQNEAQLEKSRLLSDRFSAERPKGSFSTLEIQRTEQGDSAMYLCASSQSGDYTDTQYFGPGTRLTVL.

The genes are TRBV6-2 or TRBV6-3 and TRBJ2-5; 9 bases line up with TRBD2. Trimming cost V 2 bases and J 1 base; bases outside gene matches: 8. The germline gives CDR1 MNHEY, CDR2 SVGEGT. The CDR3 runs to 17 residues. CDR3 in amino acids: CASSYDSAGGLQETQYF. DNA for the CDR3: TGTGCCAGCAGTTACGACTCAGCGGGGGGCCTCCAAGAGACCCAGTACTTC.

The V and J genes are TRBV19 and TRBJ2-7; D is perhaps TRBD2 (6 bases). The CDR3 runs 14 residues. CDR1 LNHDA and CDR2 SQIVND come from the germline V gene (reference sequence). Trimming removed 2 bases from V and 5 bases from J, with 13 bases in between. This CDR3 is CASSIRRANHEQYF. CDR3 bases: TGTGCCAGTAGTATAAGGAGGGCGAACCACGAGCAGTACTTC.

In this sample, this clone turned up once. The chain combines TRBV29-1 with TRBJ1-2; D not certain. In germline, CDR1 is SQVTM, CDR2 ANQGSEA. The CDR3 extends over 15 amino acids. The V end lost 0 bases, the J end lost 4 bases, and 15 bases lay between the germline ends. In DNA form, the CDR3 reads TGCAGCGTTGAAGATCGCGGCAGCCCGGCCTATGGCTACACCTTC. It specifies CSVEDRGSPAYGYTF.

This clone was observed a few times. The J gene is TRBJ2-1, the V gene TRBV6-2 or TRBV6-3; TRBD2 matches 16 bases. Germline lookup yields CDR1 MNHEY and CDR2 SVGEGT. The length of the CDR3 is 15 residues. The ends lost 4 bases at V and 15 bases at J; junction bases unmatched: 9. Here the CDR3 DNA reads TGTGCCAGCAGTTTCGCGGGACTAGCGGGAGGGCACCCGTTCTTC. Protein sequence: CASSFAGLAGGHPFF.

This clone appeared once. J is TRBJ2-2 and V is TRBV2, with D perhaps matching TRBD1 (5 bases). With 1 base removed from V and 7 bases from J, the gap between germline ends came to 13 bases. Germline V lookup: CDR1 SNHLY, CDR2 FYNNEI. The CDR3 extends over 15 amino acids. The CDR3 protein is CASSEGGRFYGELFF. CDR3 DNA sequence: TGTGCCAGCAGTGAAGGGGGCAGGTTTTACGGGGAGCTGTTTTTT.

The chain couples TRBV7-7 to TRBJ2-1; 13 bases map to TRBD2. Per the germline V gene, CDR1 is SSHAT and CDR2 is FNYEAQ (reference sequence). The trim removed 4 bases at V and 1 base at J, leaving 7 bases unmatched. This CDR3 comprises 18 residues. DNA of the CDR3: TGTGCCAGCAGCTCCGGGACTAGCGGGAAGGAATCCTACAATGAGCAGTTCTTC. Its translation: CASSSGTSGKESYNEQFF.

The V gene is TRBV29-1, the J gene TRBJ2-3, with D possibly being TRBD2 (5 bases). V lost 4 bases, J lost 5 bases, and 16 bases lay in between. Germline V gives CDR1 SQVTM, CDR2 ANQGSEA. The CDR3 contains 14 residues. CDR3 in amino acids: CSVVGIGGQDTQYF. The CDR3 coding sequence is TGCAGCGTTGTCGGTATAGGAGGTCAAGATACGCAGTATTTT.

The V and J genes are TRBV25-1 and TRBJ1-3; 7 bases match TRBD1. The CDR3 runs 17 residues. Germline values: CDR1 MGHDK, CDR2 SYGVNS. J gave up 0 bases and V 5 bases, and 10 bases lay outside the gene matches. In DNA, the CDR3 is TGTGCCAGCAGTATGACAGGGAACAACCTCTCTGGAAACACCATATATTTT. This translates into CASSMTGNNLSGNTIYF.

The gene calls are TRBV5-4 and TRBJ2-3, with a tentative D call TRBD2 (6 bases). Germline V gene lookup returns CDR1 SGHNT and CDR2 YYREEE (reference sequence). The CDR3 length is 16 residues. The V and J ends lost 2 bases and 3 bases respectively, with 16 bases between them. CDR3 in amino acids: CASSLIGWRDTDTQYF. CDR3 nucleotides: TGTGCCAGCAGCTTAATTGGTTGGCGGGATACAGATACGCAGTATTTT.

The CDR3 is CASSLGQANLEAFF. As DNA, the CDR3 is TGCGCCAGCAGCTTGGGACAGGCAAATCTTGAAGCTTTCTTT. The V and J genes are TRBV5-1 and TRBJ1-1, with D possibly TRBD1 on 6 matching bases. V was shortened by 0 bases and J by 7 bases, with 13 bases between the two germline ends. The CDR3 sequence is 14 residues long. Germline lookup yields CDR1 SGHRS and CDR2 YFSETQ.

The chain is built from TRBV5-1 and TRBJ1-5; 7 bases map to TRBD1. The CDR3 contains 14 residues. V was clipped by 5 bases and J by 3 bases; unmatched bases: 5. Germline V CDR1 and CDR2: SGHRS, YFSETQ. CDR3 nucleotides: TGCGCCAGCAGACCTGGACAGGACAATCAGCCCCAGCATTTT. Translated, it gives CASRPGQDNQPQHF.

V and J are TRBV6-5 and TRBJ1-6; 7 nucleotides align to TRBD1. Germline V gives CDR1 MNHEY, CDR2 SVGAGI. Trimming took 4 bases from V and 8 from J; bases not matched to a gene: 8. There are 15 residues in the CDR3. The DNA of the CDR3 is TGTGCCAGCAGTTTCCAGTTTAGGGGGCATTCACCCCTCCACTTT. The encoded protein is CASSFQFRGHSPLHF.

This sequence joins TRBV14 and TRBJ1-2; the D is unclear. The CDR3 contains 14 residues. V lost 1 base, J lost 8 bases, and 14 bases lay in between. Germline loops: CDR1 SGHDN, CDR2 FVKESK. The CDR3 DNA is TGTGCCAGCAGCCAAGCCACGGGATCCCTAGGCTACACCTTC. Its translation: CASSQATGSLGYTF.

This clone was seen just once. The chain recombines TRBV9 with TRBJ2-1, with 8 bases lining up with TRBD1. There are 14 residues in the CDR3. J gave up 8 bases and V 0 bases, and 4 bases lay outside the gene matches. Germline V gene data show CDR1 as SGDLS and CDR2 as YYNGEE. The CDR3 here is CASSVALTGDEQFF. The CDR3 nucleotides are TGTGCCAGCAGCGTAGCGCTGACAGGGGATGAGCAGTTCTTC.

This clone has just one count. The genes are TRBV7-3 and TRBJ2-1, with D perhaps TRBD2 (6 bases). The CDR3 loop spans 15 amino acids. Germline assignment: CDR1 SGHTA and CDR2 FQGTGA. The ends were cut back, 3 bases at V and 4 bases at J, with 13 bases in the middle. This CDR3 is CASSLGTPQYNEQFF. CDR3 DNA sequence: TGTGCCAGCAGCTTGGGGACTCCCCAATACAATGAGCAGTTCTTC.

This chain links TRBV7-6 with TRBJ2-5, with 9 bases lining up with TRBD2. Germline V gives CDR1 SGHVS, CDR2 FNYEAQ. The CDR3 length is 15 residues. Trimming removed 1 base from V and 7 bases from J; junction bases left unmatched: 7. The CDR3 region is CASSLVPWREGTQYF. CDR3 nucleotide sequence: TGTGCCAGCAGCTTAGTTCCCTGGCGGGAGGGGACCCAGTACTTC. Full variable domain (rest looked up from reference TRBV7-6 and TRBJ2-5): GAGVSQSPRYKVTKRGQDVALRCDPISGHVSLYWYRQALGQGPEFLTYFNYEAQQDKSGLPNDRFSAERPEGSISTLTIQRTEQRDSAMYRCASSLVPWREGTQYFGPGTRLLVL.

The genes are TRBV10-3 and TRBJ2-3, with D maybe TRBD2 (6 bases). The germline gives CDR1 ENHRY, CDR2 SYGVKD. This CDR3 comprises 13 residues. V lost 8 bases, J lost 2 bases, and 11 bases lay in between. CDR3 in amino acids: CAIGGQNTDTQYF. The CDR3 region has the DNA TGTGCCATCGGAGGGCAGAACACAGATACGCAGTATTTT.